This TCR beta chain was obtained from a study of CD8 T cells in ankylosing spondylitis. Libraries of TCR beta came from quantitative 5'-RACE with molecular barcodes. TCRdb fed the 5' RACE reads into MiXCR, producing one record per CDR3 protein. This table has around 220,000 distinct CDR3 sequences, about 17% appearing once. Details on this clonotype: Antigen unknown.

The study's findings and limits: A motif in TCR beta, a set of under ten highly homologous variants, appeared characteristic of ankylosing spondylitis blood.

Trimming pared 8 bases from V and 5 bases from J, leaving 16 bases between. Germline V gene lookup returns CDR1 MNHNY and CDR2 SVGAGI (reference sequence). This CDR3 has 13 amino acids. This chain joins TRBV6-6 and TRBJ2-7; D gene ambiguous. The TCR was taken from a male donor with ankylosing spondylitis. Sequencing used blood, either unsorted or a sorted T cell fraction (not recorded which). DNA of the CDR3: TGTGCCAGCGACCACCCGGAACGGAACGAGCAGTACTTC. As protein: CASDHPERNEQYF.